The source of this T cell receptor beta chain is a study of T cell changes during pregnancy in multiple sclerosis. This CDR3 region has 14 residues. V was cut by 4 bases and J by 4 bases, with 14 bases left in between. CDR1 and CDR2 from the germline V gene are SGHDT and YYEEEE. Repertoires were generated with immunoSEQ multiplex PCR, while TCRdb's copy carries only in-frame clones and drops some. The data contain over 45,000 clones, 91% of them singletons. The V gene is TRBV5-6, the J gene TRBJ1-1; D is ambiguous. The receptor's source is a female donor with multiple sclerosis, enrolled in a pregnancy study. Sequencing used CD8+ T cells from peripheral blood mononuclear cells, obtained after pregnancy. CDR3 residues: CASSPRELSTEAFF. The CDR3 DNA follows: TGTGCCAGCAGCCCTCGGGAACTGAGCACTGAAGCTTTCTTT.